Below are 18 T cell receptor beta chains sequenced from a single sample in a study of human T cells and chemical hapten exposure. Described time point: patch test 2, 6 weeks after DPC sensitization. The treatment denotes: therapeutic diphenylcyclopropenone sensitization with weekly scalp DPC. TCRdb called the RACE reads again in MiXCR, with one record for every CDR3 protein. The sample has 96,000 or so distinct CDR3 sequences; 9.3% are singletons. The sample here was whole blood, taken in connection with sensitization to the hapten diphenylcyclopropenone (DPC). The receptors shown here come from a woman aged 40 to 55 with alopecia areata. Some clones in this sample may be carry-over from other donors' samples.

The chain couples TRBV7-2 to TRBJ2-1; 8 positions agree with TRBD1. Per the germline V gene, CDR1 is SGHTA and CDR2 is FQGNSA. The J segment lost 0 bases and the V segment lost 1 base, leaving 8 bases of the junction unmatched. The CDR3 contains 18 residues. CDR3 nucleotides: TGTGCCAGCAGCTTAGAGGGCAGGGGGCGAAGCTCCTACAATGAGCAGTTCTTC. Encoded protein: CASSLEGRGRSSYNEQFF.

This clonotype occurred a few times. V and J are TRBV2 and TRBJ2-5; D is unresolved. The V end lost 6 bases, the J end lost 5 bases, and 7 bases lay between the germline ends. CDR3 length: 11 amino acids. Germline V gene lookup returns CDR1 SNHLY and CDR2 FYNNEI. The CDR3 sequence: CASRGGETQYF. CDR3 DNA: TGTGCCAGCAGGGGCGGCGAGACCCAGTACTTC.

V gene TRBV6-5 combines with J gene TRBJ2-1; 8 bases agree with TRBD1. Germline assignment: CDR1 MNHEY and CDR2 SVGAGI. V shed 4 bases and J 7 bases; nucleotides not matched to a gene: 3. CDR3 length: 13 amino acids. CDR3 amino acids: CASSFTGGNEQFF. The DNA for the CDR3 is TGTGCCAGCAGTTTTACAGGGGGGAATGAGCAGTTCTTC.

This chain links TRBV20-1 with TRBJ2-1, with TRBD2 matching over 8 bases. The CDR3 has 13 residues. After removal of 3 bases from V and 8 bases from J, the junction contained 6 bases not matched to a gene. The germline CDR1 and CDR2 sequences are DFQATT and SNEGSKA (reference sequence). CDR3 DNA sequence: TGCAGTGCTAGCCGGGGGGGGCGAGATGAGCAGTTCTTC. Translation: CSASRGGRDEQFF.

This clonotype appeared a few times. The chain links TRBV7-2 to TRBJ2-7, with 7 bases that match TRBD1. The CDR3 sequence is 15 residues long. V lost 1 base, J lost 2 bases, and 5 bases stayed unmatched. Germline V gene lookup returns CDR1 SGHTA and CDR2 FQGNSA. The CDR3 loop reads CASSLGQDRTYEQYF. CDR3 nucleotides: TGTGCCAGCAGCTTAGGCCAGGACAGGACCTACGAGCAGTACTTC.

This clonotype has at least ten counts. This chain uses TRBV6-2 or TRBV6-3 with TRBJ1-4, with TRBD1 matching 9 bases. The CDR3 spans 16 residues. Germline trimming cut 6 bases from V and 1 base from J; bases unmatched to any gene: 6. Germline CDR1 and CDR2: MNHEY and SVGEGT. The CDR3 DNA reads TGTGCCAGCAGCTCCGGGACAGGGCGAACTAATGAAAAACTGTTTTTT. Translated: CASSSGTGRTNEKLFF.

The chain has TRBV6-5 and TRBJ2-1; D is possibly TRBD1 (5 bases). V was trimmed by 2 bases and J by 6 bases, leaving 11 bases between them. Germline V gene data show CDR1 as MNHEY and CDR2 as SVGAGI. This CDR3 has 14 amino acids. CDR3 residues: CASSYGRAANEQFF. CDR3 nucleotides: TGTGCCAGCAGTTACGGCAGGGCGGCCAATGAGCAGTTCTTC.

The chain uses TRBV19 and TRBJ1-2; D remains unclear. Germline CDR1 LNHDA, CDR2 SQIVND (reference sequence). V lost 5 bases to trimming and J lost 8 bases, with 18 bases between them. This CDR3 has 14 amino acids. For the CDR3, the DNA is TGTGCCAGTAGTCCCCGGGCCGTGGCGGGGGGCTACACCTTC. The encoded protein is CASSPRAVAGGYTF.

In this sample, this clonotype turned up many times. This sequence joins TRBV9 and TRBJ2-5; 12 nucleotides align to TRBD2. Germline trimming cut 0 bases from V and 5 bases from J; bases unmatched to any gene: 2. There are 15 residues in the CDR3. Per the germline V gene, CDR1 is SGDLS and CDR2 is YYNGEE. The CDR3 DNA is TGTGCCAGCAGCGTAGGGACTAGCGGGATGGAGACCCAGTACTTC. Translation gives CASSVGTSGMETQYF.

The sample holds a few counts of this clonotype. CDR3: CASSFPGDRGDEAFF. The CDR3 DNA sequence: TGTGCCAGCAGTTTTCCCGGGGACAGGGGGGATGAAGCTTTCTTT. This sequence joins TRBV28 and TRBJ1-1; TRBD1 agrees at 11 bases. The trim removed 3 bases at V and 7 bases at J, leaving 7 bases unmatched. CDR1 is MDHEN, CDR2 SYDVKM, per germline. The CDR3 runs 15 residues.

There are a few counts of this clonotype. J is TRBJ2-5 and V is TRBV11-2, with unresolved D. Germline values: CDR1 SGHAT, CDR2 FQNNGV. The CDR3 consists of 12 residues. The V and J ends lost 0 bases and 9 bases respectively, with 8 bases between them. Here the CDR3 DNA reads TGTGCCAGCAGCTTAGATACCGTTGCCCAGTACTTC. It codes for CASSLDTVAQYF.

Only a few counts were recorded for this clonotype. The chain joins TRBV20-1 to TRBJ2-1; D is ambiguous. The germline V gene has CDR1 DFQATT and CDR2 SNEGSKA (reference sequence). This CDR3 contains 15 residues. Trimming stripped 0 bases from V and 4 bases from J, with 13 bases between. CDR3 nucleotides: TGCAGTGCTAGAGATTGGGCTAGAAAGTACAATGAGCAGTTCTTC. It encodes CSARDWARKYNEQFF.

The sample holds many counts of this clonotype. The DNA of the CDR3 is TGTGCCAGCAGAACTCAGGGCCACAGGGGGCTATCCTACGAGCAGTACTTC. Its translation is CASRTQGHRGLSYEQYF. V is TRBV28 and J is TRBJ2-7, with TRBD1 identical over 9 bases. Germline V gives CDR1 MDHEN, CDR2 SYDVKM. J gave up 1 base and V 6 bases, and 13 bases lay outside the gene matches. The CDR3 has 17 residues.

This clonotype was seen repeatedly, ten times or more. The V and J genes are TRBV21-1 and TRBJ2-7; TRBD2 was called by the table and not checked on the DNA. TRBV21-1 is a pseudogene. The CDR3 sequence is 19 residues long. The CDR3 region is CASSPRPSLLAVSSYEQYF. The CDR3 nucleotides read TGTGCCAGCAGCCCCCGTCCCTCCTTACTAGCGGTCAGCTCCTACGAGCAGTACTTC.

This clonotype came up many times. V gene TRBV10-3 combines with J gene TRBJ2-6; 11 bases align to TRBD1. The CDR3 loop spans 19 amino acids. CDR1 is ENHRY and CDR2 is SYGVKD in the germline V gene. Trimming removed 6 bases from V and 1 base from J; junction bases left unmatched: 11. In DNA, the CDR3 is TGTGCCATCAGAACCCGGGACAGGGGGTCCTTATCTGGGGCCAACGTCCTGACTTTC. It codes for CAIRTRDRGSLSGANVLTF.

This clonotype appeared a few times. DNA for the CDR3: TGCAGCGTTGGAGCCCAGACCCAAGAGACCCAGTACTTC. The encoded protein is CSVGAQTQETQYF. V is TRBV29-1 and J is TRBJ2-5; D gene unclear. This CDR3 has 13 amino acids. Germline loops: CDR1 SQVTM, CDR2 ANQGSEA. V lost 4 bases and J lost 1, with 10 bases in between.

This clonotype was detected many times. This chain links TRBV4-1 with TRBJ1-1, with TRBD1 matching 7 bases. The ends lost 3 bases at V and 5 bases at J; junction bases unmatched: 12. Germline CDR1 is MGHRA and CDR2 is YSYEKL. The CDR3 covers 16 residues. The CDR3 sequence is CASSHNRGEEATEAFF. The CDR3 bases are TGCGCCAGCAGCCACAACAGGGGAGAAGAGGCGACTGAAGCTTTCTTT.

The chain employs TRBV18 and TRBJ2-4; 7 nucleotides line up with TRBD1. Germline V lookup: CDR1 KGHSH, CDR2 LQKENI. This CDR3 has 14 amino acids. V lost 6 bases, J lost 2 bases, and 4 bases stayed unmatched. CDR3 nucleotides: TGTGCCAGCTCCCGGGACAGCTCCAAAAACATTCAGTACTTC. Its translation: CASSRDSSKNIQYF.